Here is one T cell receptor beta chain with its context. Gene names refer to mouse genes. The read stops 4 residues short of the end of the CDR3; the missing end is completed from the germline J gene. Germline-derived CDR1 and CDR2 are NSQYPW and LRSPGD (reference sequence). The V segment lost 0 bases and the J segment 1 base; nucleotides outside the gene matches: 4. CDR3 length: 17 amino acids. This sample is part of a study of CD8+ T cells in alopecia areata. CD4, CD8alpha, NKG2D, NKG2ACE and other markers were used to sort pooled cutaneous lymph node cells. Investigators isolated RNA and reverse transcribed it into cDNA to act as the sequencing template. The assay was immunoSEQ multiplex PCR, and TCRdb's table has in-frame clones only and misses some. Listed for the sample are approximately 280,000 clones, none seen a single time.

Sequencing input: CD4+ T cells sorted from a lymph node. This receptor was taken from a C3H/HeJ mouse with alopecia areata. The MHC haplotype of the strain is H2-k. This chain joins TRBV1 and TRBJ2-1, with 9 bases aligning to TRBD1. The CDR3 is CTCSAERTGANYAEQFF. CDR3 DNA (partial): TGCACCTGCAGTGCAGAGCGGACAGGGGCGAACTATGCT. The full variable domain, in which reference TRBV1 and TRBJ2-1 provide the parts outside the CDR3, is VTLLEQNPRWRLVPRGQAVNLRCILKNSQYPWMSWYQQDLQKQLQWLFTLRSPGDKEVKSLPGADYLATRVTDTELRLQVANMSQGRTLYCTCSAERTGANYAEQFFGPGTRLTVL.